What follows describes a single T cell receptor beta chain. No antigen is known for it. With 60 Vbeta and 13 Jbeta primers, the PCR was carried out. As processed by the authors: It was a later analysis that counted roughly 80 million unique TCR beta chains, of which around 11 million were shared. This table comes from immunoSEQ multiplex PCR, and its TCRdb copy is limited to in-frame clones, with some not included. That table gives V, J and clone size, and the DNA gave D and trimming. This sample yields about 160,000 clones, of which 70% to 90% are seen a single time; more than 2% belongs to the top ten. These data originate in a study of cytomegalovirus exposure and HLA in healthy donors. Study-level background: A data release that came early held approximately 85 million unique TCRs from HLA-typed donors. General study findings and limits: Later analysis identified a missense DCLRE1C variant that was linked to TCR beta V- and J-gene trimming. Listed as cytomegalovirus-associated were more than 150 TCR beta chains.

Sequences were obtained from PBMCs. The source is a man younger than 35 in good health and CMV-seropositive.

The CDR3 here is CASSLGGGVGYNEQFF. CDR3 DNA sequence: TGTGCCAGCAGCTTAGGAGGCGGGGTCGGTTACAATGAGCAGTTCTTC. J is TRBJ2-1 and V is TRBV11-1; TRBD2 might be the D (6 bases). Germline lookup yields CDR1 SGHAT and CDR2 FQDESV (reference sequence). Trimming stripped 1 base from V and 4 bases from J, with 14 bases between. CDR3 length: 16 amino acids.